This T cell receptor (beta chain) was captured by sequencing in a study of kidney transplant recipient with SARS-CoV-2 infection. The CDR3 is made up of 15 amino acids. Trimming removed 1 base from V and 5 bases from J, with 15 bases in between. Germline CDR1 reads SGHVS; CDR2 reads FQNEAQ. Note on this clonotype: A single base separates this from a much larger clone, so it may be a read error.

MiXCR, run by TCRdb on the reads, gives a single entry per CDR3 protein. The table has fewer than 250,000 distinct CDR3 sequences, less than 35% seen once. The TCR was taken from a young adult male patient who had COVID-19 and was a kidney transplant recipient. Some T cells may be the graft donor's. The V call is TRBV7-8, the J call TRBJ2-7; unclear D gene. The sequenced sample was a blood sample, obtained at baseline and on day 111 from a kidney transplant recipient. CDR3 DNA sequence: TGTGCCAGCAGCTTAGTTACAACGGGTGGTCACGAGCAGTACTTC. As protein: CASSLVTTGGHEQYF.